This note documents a single T cell receptor (beta chain) sequence. Together with a sample-barcoded 5' primer, a J-beta primer mix was included in a second PCR lasting about 7 to 11 cycles. TCRdb analysed the 5' RACE reads with MiXCR anew, one entry per CDR3 protein. Of 2 million or so distinct CDR3 sequences in the sample, roughly 49% were seen once. This entry belongs to a study of blood T cells in healthy people across ages. The V gene's germline CDR1 is SQVTM and CDR2 ANQGSEA. The CDR3 is made up of 14 amino acids. Trimming stripped 5 bases from V and 8 bases from J, with 18 bases between. The chain is built from TRBV29-1 and TRBJ1-4, with a possible D match to TRBD1 (6 bases). The receptor was derived from a woman between 40 and 55 years old in good health. The specimen was blood. The CDR3 is CSVFSGTLGEKLFF. CDR3 DNA sequence: TGCAGCGTTTTCTCCGGGACATTGGGGGAAAAACTGTTTTTT.